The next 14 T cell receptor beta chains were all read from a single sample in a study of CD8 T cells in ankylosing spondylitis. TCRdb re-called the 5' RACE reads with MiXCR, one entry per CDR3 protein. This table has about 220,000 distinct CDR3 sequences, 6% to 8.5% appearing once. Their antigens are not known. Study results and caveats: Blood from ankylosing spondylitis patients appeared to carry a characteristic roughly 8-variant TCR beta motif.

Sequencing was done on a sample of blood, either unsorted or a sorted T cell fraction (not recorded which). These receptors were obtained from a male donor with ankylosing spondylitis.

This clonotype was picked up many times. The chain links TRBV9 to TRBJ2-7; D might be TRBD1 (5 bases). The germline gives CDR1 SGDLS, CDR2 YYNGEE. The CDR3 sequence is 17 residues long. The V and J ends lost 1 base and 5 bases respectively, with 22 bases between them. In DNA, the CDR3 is TGTGCCAGCAGCGTAAGCCCCAGGACATCTGAATCCCACGAGCAGTACTTC. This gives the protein CASSVSPRTSESHEQYF.

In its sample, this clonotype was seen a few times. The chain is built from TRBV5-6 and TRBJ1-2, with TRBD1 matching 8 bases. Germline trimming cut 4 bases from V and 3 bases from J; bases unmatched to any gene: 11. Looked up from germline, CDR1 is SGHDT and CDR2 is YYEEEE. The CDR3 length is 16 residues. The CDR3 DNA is TGTGCCAGCAGCACCCAAGGCAGGGGGCTTGACTATGGCTACACCTTC. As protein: CASSTQGRGLDYGYTF.

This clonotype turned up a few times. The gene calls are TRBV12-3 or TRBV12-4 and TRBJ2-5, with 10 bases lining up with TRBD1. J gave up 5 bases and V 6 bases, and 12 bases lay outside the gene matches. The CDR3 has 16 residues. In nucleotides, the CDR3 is TGTGCCAGCAGCGGGCGGACAGGGGGAGGGGGGGAGACCCAGTACTTC. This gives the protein CASSGRTGGGGETQYF.

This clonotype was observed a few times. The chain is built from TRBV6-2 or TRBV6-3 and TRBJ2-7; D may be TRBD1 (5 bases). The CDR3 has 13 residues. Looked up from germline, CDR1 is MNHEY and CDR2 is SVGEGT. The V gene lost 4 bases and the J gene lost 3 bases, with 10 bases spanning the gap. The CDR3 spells CASSSDTNYEQYF. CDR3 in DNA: TGTGCCAGCAGTTCGGACACGAACTACGAGCAGTACTTC.

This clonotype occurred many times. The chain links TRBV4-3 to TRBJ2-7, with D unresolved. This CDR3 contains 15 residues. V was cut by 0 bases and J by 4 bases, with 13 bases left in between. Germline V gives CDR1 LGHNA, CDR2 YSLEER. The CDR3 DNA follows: TGCGCCAGCAGCCAAGATTTCGCGGTGGGTTACGAGCAGTACTTC. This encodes CASSQDFAVGYEQYF.

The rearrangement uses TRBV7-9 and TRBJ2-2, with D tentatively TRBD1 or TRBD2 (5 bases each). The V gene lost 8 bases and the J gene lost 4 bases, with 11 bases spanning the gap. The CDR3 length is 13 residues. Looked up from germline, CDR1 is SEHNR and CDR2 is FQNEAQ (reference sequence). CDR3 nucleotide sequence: TGTGCCAGCGGCCCGGGGCGCACCGGGGAGCTGTTTTTT. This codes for CASGPGRTGELFF.

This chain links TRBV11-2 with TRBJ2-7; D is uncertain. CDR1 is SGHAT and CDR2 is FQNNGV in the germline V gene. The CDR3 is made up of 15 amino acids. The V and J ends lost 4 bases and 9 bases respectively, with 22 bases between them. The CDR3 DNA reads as TGTGCCAGCAGCTCCCGTGGGATAGAAAACATCGCGCAGTACTTC. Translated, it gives CASSSRGIENIAQYF.

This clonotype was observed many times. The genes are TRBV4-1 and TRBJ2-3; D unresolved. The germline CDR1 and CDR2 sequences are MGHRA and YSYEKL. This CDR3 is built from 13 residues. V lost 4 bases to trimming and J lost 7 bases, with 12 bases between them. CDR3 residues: CASSRTIENTQYF. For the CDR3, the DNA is TGCGCCAGCAGCCGAACCATTGAAAATACGCAGTATTTT.

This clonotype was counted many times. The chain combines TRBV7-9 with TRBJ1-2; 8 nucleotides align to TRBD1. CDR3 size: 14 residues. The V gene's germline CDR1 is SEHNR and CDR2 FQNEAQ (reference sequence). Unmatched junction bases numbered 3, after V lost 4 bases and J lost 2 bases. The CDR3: CASSSGQENYGYTF. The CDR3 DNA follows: TGTGCCAGCAGCTCGGGACAGGAAAACTATGGCTACACCTTC.

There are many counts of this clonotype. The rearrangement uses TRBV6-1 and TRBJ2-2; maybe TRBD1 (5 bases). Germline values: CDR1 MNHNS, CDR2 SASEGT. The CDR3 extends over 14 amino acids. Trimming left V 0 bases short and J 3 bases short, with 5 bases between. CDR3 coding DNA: TGTGCCAGCAGTGAAGCAGGGGACACCGGGGAGCTGTTTTTT. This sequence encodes CASSEAGDTGELFF.

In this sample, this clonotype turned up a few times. The CDR3 nucleotides read TGTGCCAGCAATGGACCGGGTTTGGATGAGCAGTTCTTC. Residues: CASNGPGLDEQFF. The V gene is TRBV6-6, the J gene TRBJ2-1; no reliable D call. This CDR3 has 13 residues. CDR1 and CDR2 from the germline V gene are MNHNY and SVGAGI (reference sequence). V gave up 7 bases and J gave up 8 bases, with 15 bases separating them.

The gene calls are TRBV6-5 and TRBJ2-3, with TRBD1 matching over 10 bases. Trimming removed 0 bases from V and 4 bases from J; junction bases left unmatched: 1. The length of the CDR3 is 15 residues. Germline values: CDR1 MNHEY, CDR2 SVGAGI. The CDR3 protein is CASSYSTGGADTQYF. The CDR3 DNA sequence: TGTGCCAGCAGTTACTCGACAGGGGGCGCAGATACGCAGTATTTT.

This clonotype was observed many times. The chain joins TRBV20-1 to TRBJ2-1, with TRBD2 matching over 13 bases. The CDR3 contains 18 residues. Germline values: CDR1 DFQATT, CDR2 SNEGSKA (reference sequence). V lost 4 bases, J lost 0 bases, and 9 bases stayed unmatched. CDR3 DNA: TGCAGTGCTACCGCCGGGACTAGCGGGACTCCCTCCTACAATGAGCAGTTCTTC. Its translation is CSATAGTSGTPSYNEQFF.

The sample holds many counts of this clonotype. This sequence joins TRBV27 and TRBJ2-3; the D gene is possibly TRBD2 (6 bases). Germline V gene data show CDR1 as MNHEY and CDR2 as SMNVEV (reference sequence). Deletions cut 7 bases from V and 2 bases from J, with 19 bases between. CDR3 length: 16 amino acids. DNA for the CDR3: TGTGCCAGCACCCTAGGGCCGGGACTCCCCACAGATACGCAGTATTTT. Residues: CASTLGPGLPTDTQYF.